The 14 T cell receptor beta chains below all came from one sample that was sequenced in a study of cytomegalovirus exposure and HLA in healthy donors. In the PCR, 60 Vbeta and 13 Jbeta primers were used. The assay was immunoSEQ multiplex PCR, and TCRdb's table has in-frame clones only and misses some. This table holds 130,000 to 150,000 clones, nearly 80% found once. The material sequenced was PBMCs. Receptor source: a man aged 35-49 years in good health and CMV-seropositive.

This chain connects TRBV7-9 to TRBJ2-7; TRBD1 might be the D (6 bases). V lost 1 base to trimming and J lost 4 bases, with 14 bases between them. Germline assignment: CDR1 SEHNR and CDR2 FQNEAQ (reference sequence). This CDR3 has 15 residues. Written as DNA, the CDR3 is TGTGCCAGCAGCTTAGATGCAGGGGACCTTTACGAGCAGTACTTC. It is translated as CASSLDAGDLYEQYF.

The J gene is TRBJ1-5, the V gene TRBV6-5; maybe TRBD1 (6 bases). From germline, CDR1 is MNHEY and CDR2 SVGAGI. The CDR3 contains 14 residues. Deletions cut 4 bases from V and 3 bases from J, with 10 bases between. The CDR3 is CASSFTGSNQPQHF. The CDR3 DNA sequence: TGTGCCAGCAGTTTCACAGGGTCCAATCAGCCCCAGCATTTT.

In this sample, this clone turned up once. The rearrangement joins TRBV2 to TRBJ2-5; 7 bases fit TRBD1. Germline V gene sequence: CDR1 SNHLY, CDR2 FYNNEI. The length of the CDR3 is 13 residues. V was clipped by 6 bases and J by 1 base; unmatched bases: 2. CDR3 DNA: TGTGCCAGCAGAGACAGGGTCCAAGAGACCCAGTACTTC. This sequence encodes CASRDRVQETQYF.

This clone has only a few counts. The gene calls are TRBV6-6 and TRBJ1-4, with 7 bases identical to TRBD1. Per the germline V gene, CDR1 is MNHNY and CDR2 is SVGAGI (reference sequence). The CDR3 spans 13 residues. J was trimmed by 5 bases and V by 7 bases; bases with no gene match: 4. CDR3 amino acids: CASTRTGNEKLFF. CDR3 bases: TGTGCCAGCACCAGGACAGGCAATGAAAAACTGTTTTTT.

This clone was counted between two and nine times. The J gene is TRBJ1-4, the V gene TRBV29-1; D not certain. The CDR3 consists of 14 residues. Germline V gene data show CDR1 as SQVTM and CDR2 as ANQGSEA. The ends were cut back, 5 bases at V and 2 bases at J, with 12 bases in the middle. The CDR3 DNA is TGCAGCGTTTCTTCTACGGTCACTAATGAAAAACTGTTTTTT. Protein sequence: CSVSSTVTNEKLFF.

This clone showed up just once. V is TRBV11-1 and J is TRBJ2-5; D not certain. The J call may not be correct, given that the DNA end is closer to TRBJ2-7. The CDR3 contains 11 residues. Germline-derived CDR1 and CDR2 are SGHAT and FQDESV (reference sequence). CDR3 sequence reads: CASSSQYEQYF. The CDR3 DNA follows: TGTGCCAGCAGCTCTCAATACGAGCAGTACTTC.

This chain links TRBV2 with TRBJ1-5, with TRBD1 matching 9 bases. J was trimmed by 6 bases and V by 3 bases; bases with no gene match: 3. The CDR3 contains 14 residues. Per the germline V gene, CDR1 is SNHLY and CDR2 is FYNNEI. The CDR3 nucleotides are TGTGCCAGCAGTGACCGGGACAGGGTTCAGCCCCAGCATTTT. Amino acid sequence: CASSDRDRVQPQHF.

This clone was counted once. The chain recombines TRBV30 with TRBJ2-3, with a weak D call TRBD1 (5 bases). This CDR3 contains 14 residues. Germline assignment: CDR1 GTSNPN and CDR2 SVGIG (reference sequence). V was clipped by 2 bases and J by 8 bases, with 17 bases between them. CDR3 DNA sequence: TGTGCCTGGAGTACAAAGGCAGGGCGAAGTACGCAGTATTTT. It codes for CAWSTKAGRSTQYF.

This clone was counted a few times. The CDR3 bases are TGTGCCAGCAGCCCACCCCGCAGGGGTTCATACAATGAGCAGTTCTTC. Its protein is CASSPPRRGSYNEQFF. The rearrangement links TRBV7-8 to TRBJ2-1; D perhaps matches TRBD1 (6 bases). Looked up from germline, CDR1 is SGHVS and CDR2 is FQNEAQ. V lost 5 bases and J 4 bases, leaving 18 bases between the germline ends. The CDR3 is 16 residues long.

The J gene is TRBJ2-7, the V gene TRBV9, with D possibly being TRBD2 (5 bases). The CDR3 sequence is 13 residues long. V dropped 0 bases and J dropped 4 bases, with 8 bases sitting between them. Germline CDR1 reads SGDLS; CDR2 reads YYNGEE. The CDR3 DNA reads TGTGCCAGCAGCGTAGCTACGGGGTACGAGCAGTACTTC. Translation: CASSVATGYEQYF.

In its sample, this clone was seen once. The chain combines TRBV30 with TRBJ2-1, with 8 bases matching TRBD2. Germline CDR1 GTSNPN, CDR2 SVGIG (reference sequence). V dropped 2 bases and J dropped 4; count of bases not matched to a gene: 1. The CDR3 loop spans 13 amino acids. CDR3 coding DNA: TGTGCCTGGAGTACTAGCGGTTACAATGAGCAGTTCTTC. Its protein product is CAWSTSGYNEQFF.

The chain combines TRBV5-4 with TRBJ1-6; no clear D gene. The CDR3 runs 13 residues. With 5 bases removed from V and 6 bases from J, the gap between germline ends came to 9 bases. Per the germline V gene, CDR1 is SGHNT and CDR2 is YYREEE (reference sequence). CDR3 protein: CASSGLFNSPLHF. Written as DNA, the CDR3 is TGTGCCAGCAGTGGACTCTTTAATTCACCCCTCCACTTT.

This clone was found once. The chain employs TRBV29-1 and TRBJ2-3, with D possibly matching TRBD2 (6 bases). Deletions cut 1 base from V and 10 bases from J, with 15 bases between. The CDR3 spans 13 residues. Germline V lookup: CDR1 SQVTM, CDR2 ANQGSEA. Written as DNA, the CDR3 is TGCAGCGTTGAAGGTCCGGGAGTTGGGGCGCAGTATTTT. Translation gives CSVEGPGVGAQYF.

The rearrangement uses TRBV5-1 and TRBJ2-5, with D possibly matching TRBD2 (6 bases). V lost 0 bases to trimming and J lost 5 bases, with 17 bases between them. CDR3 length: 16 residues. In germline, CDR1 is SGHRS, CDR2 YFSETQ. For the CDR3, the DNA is TGCGCCAGCAGCTTGGTGATTTTCGGCGGGGCGGAGACCCAGTACTTC. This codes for CASSLVIFGGAETQYF.